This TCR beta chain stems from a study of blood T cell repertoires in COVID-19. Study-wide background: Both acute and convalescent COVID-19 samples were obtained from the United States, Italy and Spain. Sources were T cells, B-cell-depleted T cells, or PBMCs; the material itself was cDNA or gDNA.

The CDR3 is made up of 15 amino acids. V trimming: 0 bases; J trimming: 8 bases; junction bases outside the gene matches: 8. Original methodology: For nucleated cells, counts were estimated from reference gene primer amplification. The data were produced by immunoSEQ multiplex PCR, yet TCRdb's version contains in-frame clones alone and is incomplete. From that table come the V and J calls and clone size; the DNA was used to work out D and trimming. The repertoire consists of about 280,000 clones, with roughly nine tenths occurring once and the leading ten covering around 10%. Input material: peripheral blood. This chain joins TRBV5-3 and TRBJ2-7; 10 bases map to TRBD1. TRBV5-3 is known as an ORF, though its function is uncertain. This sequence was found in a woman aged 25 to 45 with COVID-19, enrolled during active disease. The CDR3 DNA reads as TGTGCCAGAAGCTTGGGTAGGGACAGGGGTGGGCAGCAGTACTTC. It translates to CARSLGRDRGGQQYF.